The clone carrying this T cell receptor beta chain was found a few times. Its specificity is unknown. The data were obtained in a study of T cells after yellow fever vaccination. MiXCR, applied by TCRdb to the 5' RACE reads, yields one record per CDR3 protein. The sample contains 340,000 or so distinct CDR3 sequences, under 15% of which appear only once. The ends were cut back, 4 bases at V and 4 bases at J, with 14 bases in the middle. Germline V gene sequence: CDR1 SGHKS, CDR2 YYEKEE (reference sequence). The CDR3 totals 14 residues. Study-level findings and limits: Clonotypes shared by both compartments, CD4 and CD8, made up a small share.

The sequencing here drew on CD4+ T cells sorted from PBMCs, taken 15 days after the yellow fever booster vaccination. V usage is TRBV5-5 and J usage is TRBJ2-5; tentatively, D is TRBD1 (5 bases). The origin of this receptor is a man in his late teens or twenties who received the YFV17D yellow fever vaccine. The CDR3 DNA reads as TGTGCCAGCAGCACGAAACTAAGGGGAGAGACCCAGTACTTC. Translated: CASSTKLRGETQYF.